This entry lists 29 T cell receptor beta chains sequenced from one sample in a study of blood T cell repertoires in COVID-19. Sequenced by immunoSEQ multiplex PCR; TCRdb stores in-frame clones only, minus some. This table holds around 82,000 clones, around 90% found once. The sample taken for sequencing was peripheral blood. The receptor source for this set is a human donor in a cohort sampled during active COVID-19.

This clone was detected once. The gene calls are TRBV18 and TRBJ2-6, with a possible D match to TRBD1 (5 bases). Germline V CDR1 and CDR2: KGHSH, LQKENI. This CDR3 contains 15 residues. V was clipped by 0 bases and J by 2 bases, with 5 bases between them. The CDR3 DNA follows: TGTGCCAGCTCACCACCGACAGCTGGGGCCAACGTCCTGACTTTC. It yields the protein CASSPPTAGANVLTF.

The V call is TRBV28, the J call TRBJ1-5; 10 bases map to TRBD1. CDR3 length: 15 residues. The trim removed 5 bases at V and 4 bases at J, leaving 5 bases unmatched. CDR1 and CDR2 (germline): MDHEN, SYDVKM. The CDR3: CASSPGQGQNQPQHF. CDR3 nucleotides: TGTGCCAGCAGTCCGGGACAGGGGCAGAATCAGCCCCAGCATTTT.

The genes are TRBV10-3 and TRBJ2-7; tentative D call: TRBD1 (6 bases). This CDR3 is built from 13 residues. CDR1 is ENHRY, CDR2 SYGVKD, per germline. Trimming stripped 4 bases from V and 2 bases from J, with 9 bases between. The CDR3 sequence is CAISGDTTYEQYF. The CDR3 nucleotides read TGTGCCATCAGTGGGGACACGACCTACGAGCAGTACTTC.

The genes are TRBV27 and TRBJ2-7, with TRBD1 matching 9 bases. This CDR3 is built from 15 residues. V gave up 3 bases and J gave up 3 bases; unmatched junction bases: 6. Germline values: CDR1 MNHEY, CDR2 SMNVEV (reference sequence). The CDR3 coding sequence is TGTGCCAGCAGTTTGGGACAGGGCCGCGGCTACGAGCAGTACTTC. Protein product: CASSLGQGRGYEQYF.

CDR3 DNA: TGTGCCAGCAGCCCCCTAGTCGAGGAGTTTCAGCCCCAGCATTTT. Translated, it gives CASSPLVEEFQPQHF. The rearrangement links TRBV28 to TRBJ1-5; no definite D call. This CDR3 comprises 15 residues. Trimming removed 6 bases from V and 6 bases from J, with 18 bases in between. CDR1 and CDR2 (germline): MDHEN, SYDVKM.

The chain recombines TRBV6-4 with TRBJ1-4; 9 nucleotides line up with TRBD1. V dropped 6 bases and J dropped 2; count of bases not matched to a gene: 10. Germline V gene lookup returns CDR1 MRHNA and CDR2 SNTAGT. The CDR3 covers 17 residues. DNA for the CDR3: TGTGCCAGCAGGGGAGACAGGGGGATCCCGACTAATGAAAAACTGTTTTTT. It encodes CASRGDRGIPTNEKLFF.

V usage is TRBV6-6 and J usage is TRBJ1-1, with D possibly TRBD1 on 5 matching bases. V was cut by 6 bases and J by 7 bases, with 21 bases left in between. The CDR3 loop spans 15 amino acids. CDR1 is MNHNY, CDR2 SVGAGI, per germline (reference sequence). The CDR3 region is CASSRNAQGGGEAFF. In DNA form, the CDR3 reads TGTGCCAGCAGCCGCAATGCTCAGGGCGGCGGTGAAGCTTTCTTT.

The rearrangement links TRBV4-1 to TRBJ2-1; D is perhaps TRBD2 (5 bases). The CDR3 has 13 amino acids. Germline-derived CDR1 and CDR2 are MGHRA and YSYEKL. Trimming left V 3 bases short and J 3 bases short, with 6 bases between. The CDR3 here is CASSHRDYNEQFF. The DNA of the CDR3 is TGCGCCAGCAGCCACCGGGACTACAATGAGCAGTTCTTC.

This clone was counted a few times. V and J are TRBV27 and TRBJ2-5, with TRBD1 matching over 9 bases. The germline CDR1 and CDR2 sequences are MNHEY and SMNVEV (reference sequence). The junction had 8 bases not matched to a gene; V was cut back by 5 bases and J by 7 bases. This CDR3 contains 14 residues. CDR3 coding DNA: TGTGCCAGCAGTGCTACACAGGGGGCCGGGACCCAGTACTTC. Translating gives CASSATQGAGTQYF.

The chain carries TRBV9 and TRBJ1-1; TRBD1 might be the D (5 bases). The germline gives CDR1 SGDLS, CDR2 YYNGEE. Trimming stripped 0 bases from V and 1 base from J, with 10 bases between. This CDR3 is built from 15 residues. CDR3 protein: CASSVGRGTNTEAFF. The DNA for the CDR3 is TGTGCCAGCAGCGTAGGGAGGGGAACGAACACTGAAGCTTTCTTT.

CDR3 loop: CASSQEGRQNYEQYF. CDR3 nucleotide sequence: TGCGCCAGCAGCCAAGAAGGTCGACAGAACTACGAGCAGTACTTC. V and J are TRBV4-1 and TRBJ2-7; D possibly corresponds to TRBD1 (5 bases). Germline-derived CDR1 and CDR2 are MGHRA and YSYEKL. The CDR3 covers 15 residues. Trimming removed 0 bases from V and 3 bases from J, with 12 bases in between.

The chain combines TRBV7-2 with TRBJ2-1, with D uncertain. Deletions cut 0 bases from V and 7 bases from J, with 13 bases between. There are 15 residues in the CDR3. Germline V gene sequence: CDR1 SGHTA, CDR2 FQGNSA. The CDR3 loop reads CASSLATAPPNEQFF. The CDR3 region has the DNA TGTGCCAGCAGCTTAGCAACAGCCCCCCCGAATGAGCAGTTCTTC.

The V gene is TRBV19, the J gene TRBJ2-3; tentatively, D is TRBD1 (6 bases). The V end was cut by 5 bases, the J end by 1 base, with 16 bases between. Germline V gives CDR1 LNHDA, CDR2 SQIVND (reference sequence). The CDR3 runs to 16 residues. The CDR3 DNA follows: TGTGCCAGTAGTCACAGGGTCGGTAGGGGCACAGATACGCAGTATTTT. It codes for CASSHRVGRGTDTQYF.

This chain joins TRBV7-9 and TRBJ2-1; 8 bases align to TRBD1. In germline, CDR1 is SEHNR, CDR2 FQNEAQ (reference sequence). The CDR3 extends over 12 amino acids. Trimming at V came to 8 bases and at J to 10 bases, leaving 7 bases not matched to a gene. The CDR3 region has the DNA TGTGCCAGCTCCCAGGGGGCGTACGAGCAGTTCTTC. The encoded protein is CASSQGAYEQFF.

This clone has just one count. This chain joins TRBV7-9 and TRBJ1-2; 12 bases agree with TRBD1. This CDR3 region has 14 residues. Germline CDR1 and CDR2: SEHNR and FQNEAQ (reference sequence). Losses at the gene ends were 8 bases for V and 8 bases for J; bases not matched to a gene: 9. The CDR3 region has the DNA TGTGCCAGCGCGGGGGGACAGGGGGCGAAGGGCTACACCTTC. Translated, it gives CASAGGQGAKGYTF.

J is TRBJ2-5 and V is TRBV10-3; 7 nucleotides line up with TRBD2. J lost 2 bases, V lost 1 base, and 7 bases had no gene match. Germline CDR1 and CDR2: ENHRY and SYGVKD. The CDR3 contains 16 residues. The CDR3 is CAISELSSGLQETQYF. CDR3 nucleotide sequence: TGTGCCATCAGTGAGTTGTCTAGCGGCTTGCAAGAGACCCAGTACTTC.

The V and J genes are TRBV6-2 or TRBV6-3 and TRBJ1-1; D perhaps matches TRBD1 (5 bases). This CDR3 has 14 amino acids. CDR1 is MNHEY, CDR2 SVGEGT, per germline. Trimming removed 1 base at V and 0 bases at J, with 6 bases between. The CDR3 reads CASSYWGVNTEAFF. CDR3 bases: TGTGCCAGCAGTTACTGGGGGGTGAACACTGAAGCTTTCTTT.

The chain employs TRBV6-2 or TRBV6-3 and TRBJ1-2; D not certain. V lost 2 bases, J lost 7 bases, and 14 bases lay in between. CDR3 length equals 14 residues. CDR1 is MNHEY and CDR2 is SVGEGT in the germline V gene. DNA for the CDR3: TGTGCCAGCAGTTACCCCGCGATCCCACTTGGCTACACCTTC. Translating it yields CASSYPAIPLGYTF.

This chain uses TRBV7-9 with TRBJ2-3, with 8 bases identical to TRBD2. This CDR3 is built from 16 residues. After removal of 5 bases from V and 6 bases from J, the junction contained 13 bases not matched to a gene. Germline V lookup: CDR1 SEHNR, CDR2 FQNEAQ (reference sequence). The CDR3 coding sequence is TGTGCCAGCAGCCTGACCCAGGTTCGGGGGGGGGATACGCAGTATTTT. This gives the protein CASSLTQVRGGDTQYF.

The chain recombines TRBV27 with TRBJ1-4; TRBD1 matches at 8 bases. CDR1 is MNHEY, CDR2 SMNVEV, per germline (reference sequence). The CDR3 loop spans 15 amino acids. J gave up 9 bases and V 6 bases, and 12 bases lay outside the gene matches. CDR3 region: CASRGGDRGWKKLFF. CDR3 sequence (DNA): TGTGCCAGCAGAGGGGGTGACAGGGGTTGGAAAAAACTGTTTTTT.

The CDR3 sequence: CATSRDRDTTRTKAFF. The CDR3 DNA is TGTGCCACCAGCAGAGATCGGGACACCACCCGAACGAAAGCTTTCTTT. This sequence joins TRBV15 and TRBJ1-1; D possibly corresponds to TRBD1 (6 bases). Germline V gene data show CDR1 as LNHNV and CDR2 as YYDKDF (reference sequence). The CDR3 runs to 16 residues. The V gene lost 0 bases and the J gene lost 9 bases, with 20 bases spanning the gap.

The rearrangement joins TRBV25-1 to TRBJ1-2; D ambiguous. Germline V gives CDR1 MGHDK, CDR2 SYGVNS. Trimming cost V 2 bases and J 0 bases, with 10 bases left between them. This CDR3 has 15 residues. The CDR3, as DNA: TGTGCCAGCAGTGAAACGGGAGCTGCTAACTATGGCTACACCTTC. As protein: CASSETGAANYGYTF.

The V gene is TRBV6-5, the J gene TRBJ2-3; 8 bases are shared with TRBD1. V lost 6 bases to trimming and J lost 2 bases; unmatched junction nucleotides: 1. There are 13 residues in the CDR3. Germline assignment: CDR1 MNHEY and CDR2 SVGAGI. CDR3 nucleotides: TGTGCCAGCAGCAGGGGGCCCACAGATACGCAGTATTTT. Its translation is CASSRGPTDTQYF.

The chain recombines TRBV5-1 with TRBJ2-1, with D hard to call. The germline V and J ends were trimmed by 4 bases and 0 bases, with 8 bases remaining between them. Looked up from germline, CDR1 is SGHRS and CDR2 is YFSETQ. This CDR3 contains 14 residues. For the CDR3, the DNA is TGCGCCAGCAGCGGGCAACTCTCCTACAATGAGCAGTTCTTC. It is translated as CASSGQLSYNEQFF. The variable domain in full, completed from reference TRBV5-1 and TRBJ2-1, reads KAGVTQTPRYLIKTRGQQVTLSCSPISGHRSVSWYQQTPGQGLQFLFEYFSETQRNKGNFPGRFSGRQFSNSRSEMNVSTLELGDSALYLCASSGQLSYNEQFFGPGTRLTVL.

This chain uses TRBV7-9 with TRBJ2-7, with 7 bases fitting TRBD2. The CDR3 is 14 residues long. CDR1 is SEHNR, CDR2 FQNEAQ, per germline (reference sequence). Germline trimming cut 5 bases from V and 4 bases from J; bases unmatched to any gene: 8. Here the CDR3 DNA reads TGTGCCAGCAGCCTCCCGGGCGGGGGATACGAGCAGTACTTC. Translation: CASSLPGGGYEQYF.

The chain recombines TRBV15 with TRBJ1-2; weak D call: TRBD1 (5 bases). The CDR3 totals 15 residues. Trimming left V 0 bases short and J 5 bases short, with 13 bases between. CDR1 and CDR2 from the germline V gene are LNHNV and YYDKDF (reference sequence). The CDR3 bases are TGTGCCACCAGCAGAGATGCGGGGGAGGGGTATGGCTACACCTTC. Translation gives CATSRDAGEGYGYTF.

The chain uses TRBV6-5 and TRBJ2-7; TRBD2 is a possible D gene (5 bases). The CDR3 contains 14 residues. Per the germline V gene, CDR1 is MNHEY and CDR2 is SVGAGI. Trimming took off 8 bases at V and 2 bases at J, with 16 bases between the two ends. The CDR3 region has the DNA TGTGCCAGCCGGGGTGGTCGACAAACCTACGAGCAGTACTTC. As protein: CASRGGRQTYEQYF.

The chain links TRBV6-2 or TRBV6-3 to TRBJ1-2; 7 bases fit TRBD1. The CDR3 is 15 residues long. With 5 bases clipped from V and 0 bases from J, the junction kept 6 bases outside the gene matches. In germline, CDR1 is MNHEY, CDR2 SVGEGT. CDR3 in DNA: TGTGCCAGCAGTAATACAGGGGCCGCTAACTATGGCTACACCTTC. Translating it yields CASSNTGAANYGYTF.

CDR3: CASSLWASNQPQHF. The CDR3 DNA sequence: TGTGCCAGCAGCTTGTGGGCTAGCAATCAGCCCCAGCATTTT. The chain uses TRBV5-4 and TRBJ1-5; no clear D. Germline lookup yields CDR1 SGHNT and CDR2 YYREEE (reference sequence). The CDR3 contains 14 residues. The V and J ends lost 1 base and 0 bases respectively, with 5 bases between them.